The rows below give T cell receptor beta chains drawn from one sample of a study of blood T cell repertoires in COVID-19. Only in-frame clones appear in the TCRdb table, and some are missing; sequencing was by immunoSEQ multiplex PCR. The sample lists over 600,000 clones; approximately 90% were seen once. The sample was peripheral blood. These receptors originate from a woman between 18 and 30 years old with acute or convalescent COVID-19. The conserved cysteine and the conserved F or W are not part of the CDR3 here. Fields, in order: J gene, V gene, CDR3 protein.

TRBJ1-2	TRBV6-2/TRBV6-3	ASSFSPGYGYT
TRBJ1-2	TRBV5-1	ASSSHSGTTTNYGYT
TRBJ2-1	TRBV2	ASSEGPSYSGGARSIYNEQF
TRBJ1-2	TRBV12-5	ASLKGAAVGYYGYT
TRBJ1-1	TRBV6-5	ASGRTPRGAEAF
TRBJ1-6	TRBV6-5	ASSPWTDYNSPLH
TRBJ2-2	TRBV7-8	ASSLVSGVSGELF
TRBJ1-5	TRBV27	ASRLARDQPQH
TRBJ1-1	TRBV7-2	ASSYRGLNTEAF
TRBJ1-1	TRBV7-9	ASSSPTSDSTNTEAF
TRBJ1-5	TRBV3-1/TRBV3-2	ASSQDRDRVQPQH
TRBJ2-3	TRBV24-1	ATSDKGGGADTQY
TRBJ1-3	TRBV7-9	ASRSTGDGGNTIY
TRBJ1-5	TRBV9	ASSVGGGSQPQH
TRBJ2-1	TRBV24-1	ATSHRVDKF
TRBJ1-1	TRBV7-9	ASSRDRTMNTEAF